This paragraph covers one TCR beta chain sequence. This sample is part of a study of blood T cell repertoires in COVID-19. Clones were read by immunoSEQ multiplex PCR, and TCRdb kept only the in-frame ones, dropping some. Seen here are approximately 300,000 clones, 70% to 90% observed once, and the top ten hold roughly 4.3%. The CDR3 has 15 amino acids. Germline V gives CDR1 SGHDT, CDR2 YYEEEE. Trimming removed 2 bases from V and 0 bases from J; junction bases left unmatched: 2. This TCR came from a woman aged 25 to 39 who had recovered from COVID-19. Sequenced material: PBMCs or T cells enriched from blood (not recorded which). V gene TRBV5-6 combines with J gene TRBJ1-2; 9 nucleotides align to TRBD1. Here the CDR3 DNA reads TGTGCCAGCAGCTTCAGGACAGGGGCTAACTATGGCTACACCTTC. Amino acids: CASSFRTGANYGYTF.